These T cell receptor beta chains were read from a single sample in a study of cytomegalovirus exposure and HLA in healthy donors. Produced via immunoSEQ multiplex PCR; TCRdb's table is partial and in-frame only. The sample holds about 250,000 clones, roughly 81% seen once. Specimen: PBMCs. The receptor set was obtained from a girl aged 2-10 years in good health and CMV-seronegative. Both conserved end residues are part of each CDR3. The D gene is left open where the match is weak. Size values are once, few and many counts, or a class for expanded clones, and some rows have none.

TRBJ2-7 TRBV4-1 TRBD1 - CASSQAAGQVSDEQYF TGCGCCAGCAGCCAAGCGGCAGGACAGGTTTCCGACGAGCAGTACTTC
TRBJ2-7 TRBV10-3 - - CAISGGVRDGDEQYF TGTGCCATCAGTGGGGGGGTACGGGACGGTGACGAGCAGTACTTC
TRBJ1-4 TRBV30 - - CAWNFPSGGRNEKLFF TGTGCCTGGAATTTCCCAAGCGGGGGACGTAATGAAAAACTGTTTTTT
TRBJ2-1 TRBV4-1 TRBD2 - CASSQVQGLAGYEQFF TGCGCCAGCAGCCAAGTCCAAGGACTAGCGGGGTACGAGCAGTTCTTC
TRBJ2-7 TRBV6-1 - - CASRITGVLSEQYF TGTGCCAGCAGGATCACCGGGGTTTTGAGCGAGCAGTACTTC
TRBJ1-2 TRBV12-5 - - CASGLGPGAPQW TGTGCTAGTGGTTTGGGCCCTGGGGCCCCTCAATGG
TRBJ1-2 TRBV15 TRBD1 - CATSRGTGGNYGYTF TGTGCCACCAGCAGAGGGACAGGGGGAAACTATGGCTACACCTTC
TRBJ2-1 TRBV7-9 TRBD2 - CASSPWTSGNDEQFF TGTGCCAGCAGCCCCTGGACTAGCGGGAACGATGAGCAGTTCTTC
TRBJ2-1 TRBV10-2 - - CASSEIGVVSSYNEQFF TGCGCCAGCAGTGAAATAGGGGTGGTGAGCTCCTACAATGAGCAGTTCTTC
TRBJ2-7 TRBV6-5 - - CASSYSEGHLAYEQYF TGTGCCAGCAGTTACTCCGAGGGACACCTCGCCTACGAGCAGTACTTC
TRBJ1-4 TRBV30 TRBD1 - CAWSVMTGGGEKLFF TGTGCCTGGAGTGTAATGACAGGGGGCGGTGAAAAACTGTTTTTT
TRBJ2-7 TRBV5-4 - - CASSLGSGSSYEQYF TGTGCCAGCAGCTTGGGGTCGGGTAGCTCCTACGAGCAGTACTTC
TRBJ2-7 TRBV23-1 TRBD1 - CASSQVTGVGEQYF TGCGCCAGCAGTCAAGTGACAGGGGTAGGCGAGCAGTACTTC
TRBJ1-6 TRBV4-2 - few CASSQDPESSYNSPLHF TGTGCCAGCAGCCAAGATCCGGAGAGCTCCTATAATTCACCCCTCCACTTT
TRBJ2-7 TRBV2 TRBD1 few CASSDNRGTGVVDEQYF TGTGCCAGCAGTGATAATAGGGGGACAGGGGTGGTGGACGAGCAGTACTTC
TRBJ2-7 TRBV4-2 TRBD2 few CASSQDKSTASGANEQYF TGTGCCAGCAGCCAAGATAAATCCACGGCTAGCGGGGCTAACGAGCAGTACTTC
TRBJ2-3 TRBV7-9 TRBD2 - CASSLELAGGPRDTQYF TGTGCCAGCAGCTTAGAACTAGCGGGAGGGCCTAGAGATACGCAGTATTTT
TRBJ2-3 TRBV7-3 - - CASSLDRRTDTQYF TGTGCCAGCAGCTTAGATAGGAGAACGGATACGCAGTATTTT
TRBJ1-1 TRBV6-5 - - CASSYSLGREAFF TGTGCCAGCAGTTACTCTCTGGGCCGAGAAGCTTTCTTT
TRBJ2-7 TRBV2 TRBD1 - CASWEGQGVYEQYF TGTGCCAGTTGGGAGGGACAGGGGGTTTACGAGCAGTACTTC
TRBJ1-1 TRBV27 - once CASSPTPHRPFHPNTNTEAFF TGTGCCAGCAGTCCAACCCCCCACAGGCCCTTCCACCCGAATACAAACACTGAAGCTTTCTTT
TRBJ2-3 TRBV5-6 TRBD2 - CASTRTSGADTQYF TGTGCCAGCACTCGGACTAGCGGCGCAGATACGCAGTATTTT
TRBJ2-1 TRBV6-1 - - CASGDYSSYNEQFF TGTGCCAGCGGTGATTACAGCTCCTACAATGAGCAGTTCTTC
TRBJ1-2 TRBV27 - once CASRTYGEGKGGYTF TGTGCCAGCAGAACGTACGGGGAGGGAAAGGGTGGCTACACCTTC
TRBJ1-1 TRBV6-1 TRBD1 - CASRSQGSTEAFF TGTGCCAGCAGATCACAGGGGAGCACTGAAGCTTTCTTT
TRBJ2-5 TRBV5-1 TRBD2 - CASSLLASGAGGQETQYF TGCGCCAGCAGCTTGTTAGCCTCTGGTGCGGGGGGGCAAGAGACCCAGTACTTC
TRBJ2-7 TRBV29-1 TRBD2 - CSVDRGPPGGGASEQYF TGCAGCGTTGACCGGGGACCTCCTGGCGGGGGGGCCTCCGAGCAGTACTTC
TRBJ2-1 TRBV15 TRBD2 - CATSRGGGAYNEQFF TGTGCCACCAGCAGAGGCGGGGGGGCCTACAATGAGCAGTTCTTC
TRBJ1-2 TRBV11-2 - - CASSLGYSGWTLGYTF TGTGCCAGCAGCTTAGGGTATTCTGGTTGGACACTCGGCTACACCTTC
TRBJ1-1 TRBV5-1 TRBD1 - CASSLVGQGAIAFF TGCGCCAGCAGCTTGGTCGGACAGGGGGCAATTGCTTTCTTT
TRBJ2-7 TRBV5-4 - - CASSLVETRIPPHEQYF TGTGCCAGCAGCTTGGTCGAGACTCGCATACCCCCTCACGAGCAGTACTTC
TRBJ2-7 TRBV25-1 TRBD2 - CASSEYPRTSGSRNEQYF TGTGCCAGCAGTGAATACCCTCGGACTAGCGGGAGTAGAAACGAGCAGTACTTC
TRBJ2-1 TRBV6-5 - - CASSYQGRSYNEQFF TGTGCCAGCAGTTACCAGGGTAGGTCCTACAATGAGCAGTTCTTC
TRBJ2-5 TRBV11-2 TRBD2 - CASSLGVLAEKETQYF TGTGCCAGCAGCTTAGGAGTCCTAGCGGAGAAGGAGACCCAGTACTTC
TRBJ2-1 TRBV15 TRBD2 few CATSLRRASGRNEQFF TGTGCCACCAGCCTCCGTCGGGCTAGCGGGAGGAATGAGCAGTTCTTC
TRBJ2-7 TRBV6-5 - few CASAWGSSYEQYF TGTGCCAGCGCTTGGGGCAGTTCCTACGAGCAGTACTTC
TRBJ2-1 TRBV6-1 - - CASTEGAASYNEQFF TGTGCCAGCACCGAGGGTGCCGCCTCCTACAATGAGCAGTTCTTC
TRBJ1-5 TRBV7-9 - - CASSLLGSNQPQHF TGTGCCAGCAGCTTACTAGGTAGCAATCAGCCCCAGCATTTT
TRBJ1-5 TRBV2 TRBD1 - CASSEGQVSNQPQHF TGTGCCAGCAGTGAGGGACAGGTTAGCAATCAGCCCCAGCATTTT
TRBJ2-7 TRBV4-1 - few CASSPTSFSYEQYF TGCGCCAGCAGCCCGACTAGTTTCTCCTACGAGCAGTACTTC
TRBJ2-3 TRBV11-2 TRBD2 - CASSLGLAGDTQYF TGTGCCAGCAGCTTAGGACTAGCGGGGGATACGCAGTATTTT
TRBJ1-6 TRBV6-5 TRBD1 - CASSHPQGKESPLHF TGTGCCAGCAGCCACCCACAGGGGAAGGAGTCACCCCTCCACTTT
TRBJ1-2 TRBV2 TRBD1 few CASPGTGHYGYTF TGTGCCAGCCCCGGGACAGGGCACTATGGCTACACCTTC
TRBJ1-5 TRBV7-6 TRBD1 - CASSLAGSGGQPQHF TGTGCCAGCAGCTTAGCGGGGTCAGGGGGACAGCCCCAGCATTTT
TRBJ1-1 TRBV7-9 - - CASTPTQGANTEAFF TGTGCCAGCACCCCCACACAGGGAGCGAACACTGAAGCTTTCTTT
TRBJ2-5 TRBV5-8 TRBD1 - CASQRGQQETQYF TGTGCCAGCCAGAGGGGGCAGCAAGAGACCCAGTACTTC
TRBJ1-1 TRBV7-9 - - CASSFSRGLNTEAFF TGTGCCAGCAGCTTTTCTCGGGGTTTGAACACTGAAGCTTTCTTT
TRBJ2-7 TRBV19 - - CASSISTAYEQYF TGTGCCAGTAGTATCTCAACGGCCTACGAGCAGTACTTC
TRBJ2-3 TRBV7-6 - few CASSSSSIGGQYF TGTGCCAGCAGCTCCTCTTCAATCGGGGGACAGTATTTT
TRBJ2-1 TRBV27 - - CASSLNGYNEQFF TGTGCCAGCAGTTTAAACGGGTACAATGAGCAGTTCTTC
TRBJ1-2 TRBV29-1 TRBD1 - CSVAPLLNTGDGYTF TGCAGCGTTGCTCCGCTCCTAAACACAGGGGACGGCTACACCTTC
TRBJ2-1 TRBV7-6 TRBD1 - CASRDSSYNEQFF TGTGCCAGCCGGGACAGCTCCTACAATGAGCAGTTCTTC
TRBJ2-3 TRBV6-1 TRBD1 - CASRGTGTDTQYF TGTGCCAGCAGGGGGACAGGGACAGATACGCAGTATTTT
TRBJ1-2 TRBV7-9 TRBD1 once CASSFGTQGAGYGYTF TGTGCCAGCAGCTTTGGCACCCAGGGGGCAGGGTATGGCTACACCTTC
TRBJ1-2 TRBV29-1 - - CSVTDSYGYTF TGCAGCGTGACAGACAGTTATGGCTACACCTTC
TRBJ2-7 TRBV7-6 - - CASSLRGEQATYEQYF TGTGCCAGCAGCTTAAGGGGCGAACAAGCTACCTACGAGCAGTACTTC
TRBJ2-1 TRBV7-6 - - CASSGGGTGPYNEQFF TGTGCCAGCAGCGGTGGAGGGACGGGGCCCTACAATGAGCAGTTCTTC
TRBJ1-1 TRBV2 - few CASKTDMNTEAFF TGTGCCAGCAAGACAGACATGAACACTGAAGCTTTCTTT
TRBJ1-3 TRBV6-1 - - CASSEVGGTIYF TGTGCCAGCAGTGAAGTGGGAGGCACCATATATTTT